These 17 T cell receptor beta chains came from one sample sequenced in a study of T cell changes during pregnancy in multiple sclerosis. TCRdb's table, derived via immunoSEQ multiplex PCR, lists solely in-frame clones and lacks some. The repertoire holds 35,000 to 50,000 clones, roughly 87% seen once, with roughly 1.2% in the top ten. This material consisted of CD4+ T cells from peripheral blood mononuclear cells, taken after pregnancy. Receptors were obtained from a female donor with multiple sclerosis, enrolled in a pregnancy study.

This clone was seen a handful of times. This CDR3 reads CASSPPTGNTEAFF. For the CDR3, the DNA is TGTGCCAGCTCACCACCCACAGGGAACACTGAAGCTTTCTTT. The chain combines TRBV18 with TRBJ1-1; perhaps TRBD1 as D (5 bases). The germline gives CDR1 KGHSH, CDR2 LQKENI. The length of the CDR3 is 14 residues. V dropped 0 bases and J dropped 1 base, with 6 bases sitting between them.

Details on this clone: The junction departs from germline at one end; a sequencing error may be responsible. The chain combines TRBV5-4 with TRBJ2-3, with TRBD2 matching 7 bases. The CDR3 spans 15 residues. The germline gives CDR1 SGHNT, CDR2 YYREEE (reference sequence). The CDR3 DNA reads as TGTGCCAGCAGCATCGGACTAGGCCCTACAGATCCGCAGTATTTT. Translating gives CASSIGLGPTDPQYF.

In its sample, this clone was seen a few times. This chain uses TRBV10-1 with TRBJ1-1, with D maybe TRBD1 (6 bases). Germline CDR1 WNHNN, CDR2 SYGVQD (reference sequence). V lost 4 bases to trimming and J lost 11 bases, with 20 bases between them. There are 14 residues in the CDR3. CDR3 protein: CASSAGDPKAWAFF. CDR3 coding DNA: TGCGCCAGCAGTGCAGGGGACCCGAAAGCTTGGGCTTTCTTT.

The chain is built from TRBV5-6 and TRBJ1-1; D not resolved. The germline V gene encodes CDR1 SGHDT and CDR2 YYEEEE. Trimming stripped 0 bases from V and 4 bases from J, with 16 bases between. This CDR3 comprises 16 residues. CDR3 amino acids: CASSLVAPPGRTEAFF. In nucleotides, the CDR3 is TGTGCCAGCAGCTTGGTGGCCCCCCCAGGTCGCACTGAAGCTTTCTTT.

DNA for the CDR3: TGCGCCAGCAGCCAAGGCCTAGCGGGTGGAGATACGCAGTATTTT. Protein sequence: CASSQGLAGGDTQYF. The genes are TRBV4-1 and TRBJ2-3, with 8 bases lining up with TRBD2. Germline V gene data show CDR1 as MGHRA and CDR2 as YSYEKL. The CDR3 has 15 amino acids. The V segment lost 1 base and the J segment 5 bases; nucleotides outside the gene matches: 5.

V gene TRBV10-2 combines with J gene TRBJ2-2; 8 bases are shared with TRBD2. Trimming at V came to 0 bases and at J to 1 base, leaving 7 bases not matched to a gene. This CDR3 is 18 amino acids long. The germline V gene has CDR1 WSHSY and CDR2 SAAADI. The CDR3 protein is CASSESTGREVNTGELFF. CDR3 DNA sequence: TGCGCCAGCAGTGAGTCAACCGGGCGGGAGGTGAACACCGGGGAGCTGTTTTTT.

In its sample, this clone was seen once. The CDR3 bases are TGCGCCAGCAGCTTGGCGCAGGTCGGCGGCTACACCTTC. It specifies CASSLAQVGGYTF. The chain recombines TRBV5-1 with TRBJ1-2; D gene ambiguous. CDR3 length: 13 residues. The ends were cut back, 0 bases at V and 8 bases at J, with 11 bases in the middle. The germline CDR1 and CDR2 sequences are SGHRS and YFSETQ. Filled out from reference TRBV5-1 and TRBJ1-2, the complete variable domain reads KAGVTQTPRYLIKTRGQQVTLSCSPISGHRSVSWYQQTPGQGLQFLFEYFSETQRNKGNFPGRFSGRQFSNSRSEMNVSTLELGDSALYLCASSLAQVGGYTFGSGTRLTVV.

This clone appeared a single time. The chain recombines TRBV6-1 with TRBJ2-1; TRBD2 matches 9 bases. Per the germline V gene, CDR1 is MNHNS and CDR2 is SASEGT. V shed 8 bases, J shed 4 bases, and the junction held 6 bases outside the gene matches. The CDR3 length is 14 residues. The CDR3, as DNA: TGTGCCAGCCGACTAGCGGACTCTTACAATGAGCAGTTCTTC. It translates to CASRLADSYNEQFF.

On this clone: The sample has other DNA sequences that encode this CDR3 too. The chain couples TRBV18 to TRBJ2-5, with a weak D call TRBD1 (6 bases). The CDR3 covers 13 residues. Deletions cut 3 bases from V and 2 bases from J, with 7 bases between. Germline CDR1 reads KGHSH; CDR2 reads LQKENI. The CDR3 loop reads CASSPGQQETQYF. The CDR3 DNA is TGTGCCAGCTCACCTGGACAGCAAGAGACCCAGTACTTC.

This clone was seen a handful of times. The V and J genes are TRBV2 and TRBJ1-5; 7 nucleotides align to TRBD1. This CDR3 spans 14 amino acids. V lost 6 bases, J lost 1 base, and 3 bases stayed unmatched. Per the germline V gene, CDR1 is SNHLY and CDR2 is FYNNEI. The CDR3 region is CASRTGLSNQPQHF. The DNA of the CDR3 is TGTGCCAGCAGGACAGGGTTAAGCAATCAGCCCCAGCATTTT. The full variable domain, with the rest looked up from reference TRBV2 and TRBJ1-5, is EPEVTQTPSHQVTQMGQEVILRCVPISNHLYFYWYRQILGQKVEFLVSFYNNEISEKSEIFDDQFSVERPDGSNFTLKIRSTKLEDSAMYFCASRTGLSNQPQHFGDGTRLSIL.

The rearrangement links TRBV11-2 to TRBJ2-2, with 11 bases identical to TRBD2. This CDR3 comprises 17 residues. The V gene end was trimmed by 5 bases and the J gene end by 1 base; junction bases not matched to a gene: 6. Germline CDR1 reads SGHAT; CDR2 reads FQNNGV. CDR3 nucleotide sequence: TGTGCCAGCAGCGGACGACTAGCGGGACGGAACACCGGGGAGCTGTTTTTT. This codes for CASSGRLAGRNTGELFF.

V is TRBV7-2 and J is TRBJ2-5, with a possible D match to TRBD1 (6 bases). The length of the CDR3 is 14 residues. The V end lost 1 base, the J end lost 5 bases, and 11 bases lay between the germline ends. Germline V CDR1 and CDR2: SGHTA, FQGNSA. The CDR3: CASSLVRGGETQYF. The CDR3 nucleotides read TGTGCCAGCAGCTTAGTCAGGGGCGGGGAGACCCAGTACTTC.

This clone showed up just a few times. The CDR3 DNA is TGTGCCAGCAGTGATTCAGGGACTGAAGCTTTCTTT. Its protein product is CASSDSGTEAFF. The rearrangement links TRBV2 to TRBJ1-1; D may be TRBD1 (5 bases). The germline V and J ends were trimmed by 3 bases and 5 bases, with 7 bases remaining between them. In germline, CDR1 is SNHLY, CDR2 FYNNEI. This CDR3 comprises 12 residues.

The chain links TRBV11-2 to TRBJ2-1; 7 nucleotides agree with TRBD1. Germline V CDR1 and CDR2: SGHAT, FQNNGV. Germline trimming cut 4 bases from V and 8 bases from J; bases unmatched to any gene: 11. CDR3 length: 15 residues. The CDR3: CASSYGTARSDEQFF. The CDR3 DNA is TGTGCCAGCAGCTACGGGACAGCAAGAAGTGATGAGCAGTTCTTC.

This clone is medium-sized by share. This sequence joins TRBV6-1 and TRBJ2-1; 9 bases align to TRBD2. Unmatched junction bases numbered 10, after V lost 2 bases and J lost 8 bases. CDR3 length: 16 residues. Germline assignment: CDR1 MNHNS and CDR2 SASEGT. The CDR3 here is CASSEPSGRRGDEQFF. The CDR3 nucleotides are TGTGCCAGCAGTGAACCGAGCGGGAGGAGGGGGGATGAGCAGTTCTTC.

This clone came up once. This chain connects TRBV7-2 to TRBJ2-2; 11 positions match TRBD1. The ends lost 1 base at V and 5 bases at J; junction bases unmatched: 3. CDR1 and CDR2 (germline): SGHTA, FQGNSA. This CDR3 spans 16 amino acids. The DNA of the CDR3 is TGTGCCAGCAGCTTAGGCGGACAGGGGGCAACCGGGGAGCTGTTTTTT. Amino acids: CASSLGGQGATGELFF.

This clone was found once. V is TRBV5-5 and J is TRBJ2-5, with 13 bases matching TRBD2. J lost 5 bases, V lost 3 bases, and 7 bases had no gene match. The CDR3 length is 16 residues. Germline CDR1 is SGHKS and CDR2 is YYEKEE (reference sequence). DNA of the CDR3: TGTGCCAGCAGCTCGATACTAGCGGGAGGGAGGGAGACCCAGTACTTC. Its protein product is CASSSILAGGRETQYF.